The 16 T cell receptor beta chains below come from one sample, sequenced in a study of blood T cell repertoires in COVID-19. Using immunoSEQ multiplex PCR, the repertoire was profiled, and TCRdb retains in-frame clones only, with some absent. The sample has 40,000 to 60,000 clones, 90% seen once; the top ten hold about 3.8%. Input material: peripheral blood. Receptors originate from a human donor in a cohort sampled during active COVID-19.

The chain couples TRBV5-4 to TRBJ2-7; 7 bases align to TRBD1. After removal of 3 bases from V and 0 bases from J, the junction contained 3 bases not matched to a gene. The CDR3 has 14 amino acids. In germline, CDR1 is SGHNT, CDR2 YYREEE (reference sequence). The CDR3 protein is CASSWDRNSYEQYV. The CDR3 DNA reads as TGTGCCAGCAGCTGGGACAGAAACTCCTACGAGCAGTACGTC.

For the CDR3, the DNA is TGTGCCAGCAGCGTTGGTGGTGGGAGCGCCCCGGAGACCCAGTACTTC. Protein product: CASSVGGGSAPETQYF. The V and J genes are TRBV9 and TRBJ2-5; tentatively, D is TRBD2 (5 bases). Trimming took off 2 bases at V and 5 bases at J, with 19 bases between the two ends. The germline V gene encodes CDR1 SGDLS and CDR2 YYNGEE. This CDR3 has 16 residues. The complete variable domain, with remaining parts taken from reference TRBV9 and TRBJ2-5, reads DSGVTQTPKHLITATGQRVTLRCSPRSGDLSVYWYQQSLDQGLQFLIQYYNGEERAKGNILERFSAQQFPDLHSELNLSSLELGDSALYFCASSVGGGSAPETQYFGPGTRLLVL.

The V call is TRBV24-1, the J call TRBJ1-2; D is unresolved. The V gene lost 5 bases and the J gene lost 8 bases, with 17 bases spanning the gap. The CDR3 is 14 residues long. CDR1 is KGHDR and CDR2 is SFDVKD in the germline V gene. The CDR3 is CATSAADDFLGYTF. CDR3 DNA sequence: TGTGCCACCAGTGCAGCAGACGACTTTCTAGGCTACACCTTC.

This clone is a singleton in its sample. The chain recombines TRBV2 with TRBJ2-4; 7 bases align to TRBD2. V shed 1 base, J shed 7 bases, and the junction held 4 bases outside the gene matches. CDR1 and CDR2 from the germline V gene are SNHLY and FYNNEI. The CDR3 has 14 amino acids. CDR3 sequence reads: CASSEEEGGNIQYF. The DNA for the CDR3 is TGTGCCAGCAGTGAAGAGGAGGGAGGGAACATTCAGTACTTC.

This CDR3 is CASSQDGGPRSYNSPLHF. CDR3 coding DNA: TGTGCCAGCAGCCAAGATGGAGGACCCAGGTCCTATAATTCACCCCTCCACTTT. This chain links TRBV3-1 (or the pseudogene TRBV3-2) with TRBJ1-6, with D unresolved. The CDR3 contains 18 residues. With 0 bases removed from V and 1 base from J, the gap between germline ends came to 13 bases. Germline V gene data show CDR1 as LGHDT and CDR2 as YNNKEL (reference sequence).

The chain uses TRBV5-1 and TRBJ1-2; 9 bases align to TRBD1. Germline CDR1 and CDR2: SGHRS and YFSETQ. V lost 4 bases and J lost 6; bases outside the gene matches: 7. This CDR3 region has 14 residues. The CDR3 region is CASSPEDRGNGYTF. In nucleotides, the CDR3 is TGCGCCAGCAGCCCCGAGGACAGGGGCAATGGCTACACCTTC.

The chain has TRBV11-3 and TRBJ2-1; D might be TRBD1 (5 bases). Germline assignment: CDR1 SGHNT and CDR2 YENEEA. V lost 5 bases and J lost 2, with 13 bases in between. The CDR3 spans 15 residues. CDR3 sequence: CASSLITGTYNEQFF. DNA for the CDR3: TGTGCCAGCAGCCTAATCACAGGCACCTACAATGAGCAGTTCTTC.

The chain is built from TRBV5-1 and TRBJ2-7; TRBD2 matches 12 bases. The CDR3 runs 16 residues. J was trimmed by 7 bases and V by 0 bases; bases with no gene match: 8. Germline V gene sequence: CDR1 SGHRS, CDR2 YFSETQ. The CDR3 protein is CASSLGLAGGPEEQYF. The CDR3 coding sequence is TGCGCCAGCAGCTTGGGCCTAGCGGGAGGGCCGGAAGAGCAGTACTTC.

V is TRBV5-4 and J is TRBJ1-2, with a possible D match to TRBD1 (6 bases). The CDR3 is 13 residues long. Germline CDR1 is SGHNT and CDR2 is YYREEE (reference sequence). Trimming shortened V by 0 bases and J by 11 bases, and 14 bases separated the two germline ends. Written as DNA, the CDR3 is TGTGCCAGCAGCTTGGGGCAGGGGAAAGGATACACCTTC. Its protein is CASSLGQGKGYTF.

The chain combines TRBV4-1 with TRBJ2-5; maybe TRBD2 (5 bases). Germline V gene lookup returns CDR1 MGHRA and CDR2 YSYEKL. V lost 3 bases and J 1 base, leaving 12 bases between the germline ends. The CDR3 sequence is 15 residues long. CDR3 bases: TGCGCCAGCAGCCAGGTTGGCGGGTCCCAAGAGACCCAGTACTTC. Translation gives CASSQVGGSQETQYF.

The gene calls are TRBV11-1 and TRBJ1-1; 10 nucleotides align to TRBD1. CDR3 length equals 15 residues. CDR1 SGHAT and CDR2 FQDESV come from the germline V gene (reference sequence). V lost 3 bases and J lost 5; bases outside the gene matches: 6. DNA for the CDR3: TGTGCCAGCAGCTTCCGGGACAGGGGAAGGACTGAAGCTTTCTTT. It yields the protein CASSFRDRGRTEAFF.

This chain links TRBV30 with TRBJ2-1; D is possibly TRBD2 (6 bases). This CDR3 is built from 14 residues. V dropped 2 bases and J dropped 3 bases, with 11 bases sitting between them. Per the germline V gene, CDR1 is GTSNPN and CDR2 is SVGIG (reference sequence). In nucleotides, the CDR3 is TGTGCCTGGAGTTTGTTAGCGGACTACAATGAGCAGTTCTTC. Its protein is CAWSLLADYNEQFF.

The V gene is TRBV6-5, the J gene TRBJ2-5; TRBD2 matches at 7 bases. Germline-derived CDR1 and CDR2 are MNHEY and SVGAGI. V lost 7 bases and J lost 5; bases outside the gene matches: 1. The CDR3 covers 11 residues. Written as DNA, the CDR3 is TGTGCCAGCAACGGGGGGGAGACCCAGTACTTC. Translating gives CASNGGETQYF.

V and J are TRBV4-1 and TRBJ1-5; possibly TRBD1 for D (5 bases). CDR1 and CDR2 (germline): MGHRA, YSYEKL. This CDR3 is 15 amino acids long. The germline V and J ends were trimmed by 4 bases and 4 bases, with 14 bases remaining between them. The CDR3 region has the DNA TGCGCCAGCAGCCGGGACTTTTCAAATAATCAGCCCCAGCATTTT. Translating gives CASSRDFSNNQPQHF.

CDR3 in DNA: TGTGCCAGCATCCCCTTGGCGGCGACCCTCTACGAGCAGTACTTC. This gives the protein CASIPLAATLYEQYF. This rearrangement joins TRBV28 to TRBJ2-7; D is ambiguous. V dropped 7 bases and J dropped 3 bases, with 19 bases sitting between them. This CDR3 is built from 15 residues. Germline V gene data show CDR1 as MDHEN and CDR2 as SYDVKM.

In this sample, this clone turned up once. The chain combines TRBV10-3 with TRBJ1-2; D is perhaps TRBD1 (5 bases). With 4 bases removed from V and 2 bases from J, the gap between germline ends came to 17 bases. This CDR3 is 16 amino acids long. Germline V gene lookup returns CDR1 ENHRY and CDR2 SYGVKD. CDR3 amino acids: CAISGAGEPRNYGYTF. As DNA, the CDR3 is TGTGCCATCAGTGGGGCGGGGGAACCGAGGAACTATGGCTACACCTTC.